This T cell receptor beta chain came from a study of control samples from healthy donors and cancer patients. Using immunoSEQ multiplex PCR, the repertoire was profiled, and TCRdb retains in-frame clones only, with some absent. Among roughly 200,000 clones listed, 80% to 95% were seen once. With 3 bases removed from V and 3 bases from J, the gap between germline ends came to 15 bases. The V gene's germline CDR1 is MNHNS and CDR2 SASEGT. CDR3 size: 15 residues. The sequence was collected from a young man in good health. The chain recombines TRBV6-1 with TRBJ2-7; no firm D call. Sequencing was performed on blood. In nucleotides, the CDR3 is TGTGCCAGCAGTGATGTCAGGAAACCCGTCTACGAGCAGTACTTC. It translates to CASSDVRKPVYEQYF.